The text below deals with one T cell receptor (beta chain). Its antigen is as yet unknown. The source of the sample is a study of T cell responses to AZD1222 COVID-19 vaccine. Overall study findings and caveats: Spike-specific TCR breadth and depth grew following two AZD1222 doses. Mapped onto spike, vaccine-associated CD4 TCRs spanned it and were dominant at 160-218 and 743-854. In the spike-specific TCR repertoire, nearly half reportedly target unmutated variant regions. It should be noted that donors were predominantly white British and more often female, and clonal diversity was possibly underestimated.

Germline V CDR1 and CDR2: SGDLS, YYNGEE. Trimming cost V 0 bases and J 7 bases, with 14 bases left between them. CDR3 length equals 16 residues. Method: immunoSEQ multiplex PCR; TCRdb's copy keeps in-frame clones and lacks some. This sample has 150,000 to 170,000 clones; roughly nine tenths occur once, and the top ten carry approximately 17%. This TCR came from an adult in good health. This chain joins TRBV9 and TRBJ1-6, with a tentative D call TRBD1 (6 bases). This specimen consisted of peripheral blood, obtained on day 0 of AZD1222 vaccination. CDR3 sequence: CASSVAPQGPNSPLHF. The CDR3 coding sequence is TGTGCCAGCAGCGTAGCGCCACAGGGCCCCAATTCACCCCTCCACTTT.